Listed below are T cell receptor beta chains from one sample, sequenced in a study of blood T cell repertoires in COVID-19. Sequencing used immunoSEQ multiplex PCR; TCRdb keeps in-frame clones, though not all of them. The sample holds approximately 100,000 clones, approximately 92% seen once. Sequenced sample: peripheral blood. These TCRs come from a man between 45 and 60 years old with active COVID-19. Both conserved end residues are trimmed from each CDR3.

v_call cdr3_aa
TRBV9 ASSEAAPARGTQY
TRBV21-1 ASSIYSSYNEQF
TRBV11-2 ASSPRGGRANEQF
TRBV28 ASSLLAGGKELF
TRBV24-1 ATSDLGTSGRIEQF
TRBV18 ASSPYRWETQY
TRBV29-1 SVAGTGVLDTQY
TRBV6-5 ASSSGQGKETQY
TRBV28 ASRPGGASNQPQH
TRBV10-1 ASSGSLGDPYEQY
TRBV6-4 ASSQGRDTEAF
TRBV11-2 ASSLSRTGANVLT
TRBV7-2 ASSSKTGTSANTGELF
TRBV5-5 ASSSHFQYEQY
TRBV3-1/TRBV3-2 ASSQEWTGLNYEQY
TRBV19 ASSRSGSNTGELF
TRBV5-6 ASGGQGTDTQY
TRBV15 ATSIRGSTQY
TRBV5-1 ASSPDRVGTGELF
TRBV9 ASSGTVVETQY
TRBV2 ASSGQGSSNQPQH
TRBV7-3 ASSQTSGLNTGELF
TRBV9 ASSLRGLPYNEQF
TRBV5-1 ASSLDTAGSGNTIY
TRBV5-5 ASSLMDSPTEQY
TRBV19 ASSIAGGPQSRYNEQF
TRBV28 ASSLLGSNNYEQY
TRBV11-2 ASSLEGQNNEKLF
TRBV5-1 ASSSSPTDTQY
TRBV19 ASSIRYSNQPQH
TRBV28 ASSSGAKLGAYEQY
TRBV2 ASSGTGGISGNTIY
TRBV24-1 ATSVLGSGELF
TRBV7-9 ASSNIGGDDDNEQF
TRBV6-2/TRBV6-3 ASSPVLAREQY
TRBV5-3 ARSLGGGSLYEQY
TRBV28 ASSQPGDGSPLH